This T cell receptor (beta chain) was documented in a study of CD8+CD57+ T cells in acquired aplastic anemia. On the study more broadly: Sorting CD4+ and CD8+ cells gave DNA averaging about 3.2 ug.

Trimming left V 8 bases short and J 4 bases short, with 17 bases between. The length of the CDR3 is 14 residues. Regarding this clonotype: As yet, its antigen is unknown.

Whole-study results and caveats: A set of roughly 27 CD8+ CDR3 sequences was shared between patients and controls, and these sequences appeared highly expressed in patients. Patient and control CD8+ Simpson's diversity was not significantly different.

TCR beta VDJ and CDR3 were profiled, and genomic DNA was the template. A single record per CDR3 protein comes from TCRdb applying MiXCR to the reads. The repertoire holds 150,000 to 200,000 distinct CDR3 sequences, with 64% as singletons. This TCR derives from a human donor with severe aplastic anemia or a healthy control (not recorded which). The gene calls are TRBV12-3 or TRBV12-4 and TRBJ1-2; D unresolved. The sample taken for sequencing was sorted CD4+, CD8+, or CD8+CD57+ T cells (not recorded which) from PBMCs. The CDR3 here is CASSPRSMGYGYTF. The CDR3 nucleotides are TGTGCCAGCTCACCTAGATCCATGGGCTATGGCTACACCTTC.